This is a list of T cell receptor beta chains from one sample in a study of monozygotic twins with inflammatory bowel disease. TCRdb re-called the 5' RACE reads and catalogs CDR3 proteins one per entry, DNA excluded. The ten top clones account for about 2.2%, within a sample of about 450,000 distinct CDR3 sequences. The sequenced sample was blood. All receptors come from a human donor with ulcerative colitis or Crohn's disease, or a healthy co-twin of an affected twin (not recorded which). Both conserved end residues are part of each CDR3.

TRBJ2-1	TRBV5-1	CASSSAAGGLYNEQFF
TRBJ2-3	TRBV20-1	CSARLAGSTDTQYF
TRBJ2-5	TRBV7-8	CASSGGLGRREETQYF
TRBJ1-6	TRBV5-4	CASSAGQGVNSPLHF
TRBJ2-2	TRBV15	CATRHHTGELFF
TRBJ2-3	TRBV5-1	CASSSGTLYTDTQYF
TRBJ2-4	TRBV7-9	CASSLAQGLQYF
TRBJ2-1	TRBV7-2	CASSLTSGAQFF
TRBJ1-5	TRBV19	CASSRTVNQPQHF
TRBJ1-2	TRBV7-2	CASSARGGYYGYTF
TRBJ1-3	TRBV7-8	CASSLVGGTGNTIYF
TRBJ2-1	TRBV7-9	CASSASGGIYSYNEQFF
TRBJ2-7	TRBV29-1	CSVEDPAGGREQYF
TRBJ1-5	TRBV19	CASSIGKDASNQPQHF
TRBJ2-7	TRBV12-3/TRBV12-4	CASSLTRSSYEQYF
TRBJ2-3	TRBV12-3/TRBV12-4	CASSFLQGADTQYF
TRBJ2-2	TRBV5-1	CASSLRLAGGSGELFF
TRBJ1-3	TRBV6-6	CASGIPPSGTIYF
TRBJ2-7	TRBV6-5	CASSYSGVAGTHYYEQYF
TRBJ1-1	TRBV5-1	CASSLTGTEAFF
TRBJ2-5	TRBV29-1	CTGPSGRRETQYF
TRBJ2-6	TRBV5-1	CASSLAPFSGANVLTF
TRBJ2-2	TRBV18	CASSPPLQGNTGELFF
TRBJ2-1	TRBV5-1	CASSPTAGLAGPHNEQFF
TRBJ2-1	TRBV20-1	CSTAGVGDEQFF
TRBJ1-1	TRBV4-2	CASSQDWGMNTEAFF
TRBJ2-5	TRBV5-1	CASSLGSLAGNQETQYF
TRBJ2-3	TRBV6-1	CASRTASGGTDTQYF
TRBJ1-2	TRBV5-6	CASSLAGGRGDGYTF
TRBJ1-2	TRBV6-5	CASRTGGTGYTF
TRBJ1-2	TRBV6-1	CASSEVRTGRNGYTF
TRBJ1-6	TRBV27	CASSLNGNSPLHF
TRBJ2-2	TRBV19	CASSPTADGELFF
TRBJ2-1	TRBV7-2	CASSLRNNEQFF
TRBJ2-3	TRBV5-1	CASSSSPDRASTDTQYF
TRBJ2-2	TRBV29-1	CSVEDQGGAGTGELFF
TRBJ2-1	TRBV20-1	CSAVPLVGSSYNEQFF
TRBJ2-3	TRBV20-1	CSASTGDTQYF
TRBJ2-1	TRBV12-3/TRBV12-4	CASRKLAGTSYNEQFF
TRBJ2-3	TRBV7-2	CASSLDREDTQYF
TRBJ1-5	TRBV4-1	CASSQTGQGFQPQHF
TRBJ2-1	TRBV3-1	CASSQVGWSSYNEQFF
TRBJ1-5	TRBV11-2	CASRPALRGNQPQHF
TRBJ1-3	TRBV19	CASSTKLTGPGNTIYF
TRBJ2-6	TRBV15	CATSDILQGTGANVLTF
TRBJ1-2	TRBV4-2	CASSQDKSWPGANGYTF
TRBJ1-6	TRBV5-5	CASSKRQGDDSPLHF
TRBJ2-3	TRBV11-2	CASSLNRGLLTDTQYF
TRBJ2-3	TRBV7-2	CASSSIAGGATDTQYF
TRBJ2-1	TRBV14	CASSQLGQVLYNEQFF
TRBJ1-2	TRBV7-2	CASSFNRADGYTF
TRBJ1-1	TRBV18	CASSPALYTEAFF
TRBJ2-1	TRBV5-1	CASSLVTHPGDEQFF